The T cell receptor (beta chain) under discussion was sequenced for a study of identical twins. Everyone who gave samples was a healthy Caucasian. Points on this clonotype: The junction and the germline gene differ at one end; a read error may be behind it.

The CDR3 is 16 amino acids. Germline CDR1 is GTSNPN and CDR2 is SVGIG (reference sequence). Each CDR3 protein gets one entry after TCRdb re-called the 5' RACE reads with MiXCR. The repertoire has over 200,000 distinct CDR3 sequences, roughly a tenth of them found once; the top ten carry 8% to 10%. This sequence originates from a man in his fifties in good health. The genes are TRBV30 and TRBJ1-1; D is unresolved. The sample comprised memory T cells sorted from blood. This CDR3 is CAWGVTSDQRNTEAFF. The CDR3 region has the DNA TGTGCCTGGGGTGTAACTTCAGATCAGAGGAACACTGAAGCTTTCTTT.